This T cell receptor beta chain is drawn from a study of shared clonotypes between healthy human individuals. The CDR3 sequence is 15 residues long. CDR1 MNHNS and CDR2 SASEGT come from the germline V gene. Measured with immunoSEQ multiplex PCR; TCRdb has only the in-frame clones, and not every one. The sample shows some 580,000 clones, around 97% of them seen only once. The sequenced sample was naive CD4+ T cells sorted from blood. The subset is: CD45RA+ positively selected. This clonotype was sampled from a woman in her twenties or thirties in good health. The chain employs TRBV6-1 and TRBJ2-5; D assignment may be TRBD1 or TRBD2 (5 bases each). The J call may be mistaken, given a closer DNA end match to TRBJ2-7. The CDR3 spells CASSPTGTEGYEQYF. The CDR3 bases are TGTGCCAGCAGTCCAACCGGGACGGAAGGTTACGAGCAGTACTTC.